Reported below is one T cell receptor (beta chain). The antigen is undetermined. The data were taken from a study of regulatory T cells. All CD3G-deficient patients showed autoimmunity, more severe in two. At testing, patients were 2 to 39 years old, with reduced naive and increased memory T-cell proportions. Study observations and caveats: In patients, unique TRB V-J pairs were restricted and V/J usage skewed, especially in Tregs. Control CD8+ cells showed a nonsignificant trend toward higher Shannon entropy than patient CD8+ cells.

The PCR used 52 TRBV and 13 TRBJ primers. Produced via immunoSEQ multiplex PCR; TCRdb's table is partial and in-frame only. The table records 4,500 to 7,000 clones, under 85% of them present only once. V was pared by 4 bases and J by 9 bases, with 6 bases of the junction left unmatched. The CDR3 totals 14 residues. Germline V gives CDR1 SGHRS, CDR2 YFSETQ. The chain has TRBV5-1 and TRBJ2-1; 11 bases are a match to TRBD2. The sequence was collected from a child aged 10-17 years with CD3G deficiency. Sequences were obtained from CD8+ T cells sorted from blood. The CDR3 loop is CASSPLAGGGEQFF. CDR3 DNA: TGCGCCAGCAGCCCTCTAGCGGGAGGCGGTGAGCAGTTCTTC.